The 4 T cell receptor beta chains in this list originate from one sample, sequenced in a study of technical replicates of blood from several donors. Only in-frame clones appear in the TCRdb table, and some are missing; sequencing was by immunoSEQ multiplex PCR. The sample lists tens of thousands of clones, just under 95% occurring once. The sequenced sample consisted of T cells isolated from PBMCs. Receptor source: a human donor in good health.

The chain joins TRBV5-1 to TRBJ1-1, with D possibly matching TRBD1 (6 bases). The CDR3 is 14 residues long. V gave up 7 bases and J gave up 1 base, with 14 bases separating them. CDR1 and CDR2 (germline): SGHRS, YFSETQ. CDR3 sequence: CASPTSGANTEAFF. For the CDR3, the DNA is TGCGCCAGCCCTACGTCAGGGGCGAACACTGAAGCTTTCTTT.

Here the CDR3 reads CAWSGGSSNQPQHF. The CDR3 DNA reads as TGTGCCTGGAGCGGGGGATCTAGCAATCAGCCCCAGCATTTT. The J gene is TRBJ1-5, the V gene TRBV30, with D possibly matching TRBD1 (5 bases). CDR3 length equals 14 residues. Deletions cut 3 bases from V and 0 bases from J, with 9 bases between. Germline V gene data show CDR1 as GTSNPN and CDR2 as SVGIG (reference sequence).

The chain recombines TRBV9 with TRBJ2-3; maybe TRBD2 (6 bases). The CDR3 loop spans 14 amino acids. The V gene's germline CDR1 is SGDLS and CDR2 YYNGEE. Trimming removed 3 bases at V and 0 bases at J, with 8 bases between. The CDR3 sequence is CASSAGTSTDTQYF. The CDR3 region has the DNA TGTGCCAGCAGCGCCGGGACTAGCACAGATACGCAGTATTTT.

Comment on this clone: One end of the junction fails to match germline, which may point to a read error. The CDR3 loop is CASSEIGTVNVQF. The CDR3 nucleotides read TGTGCCAGCAGTGAGATAGGGACAGTTAATGTGCAGTTT. The V and J genes are TRBV28 and TRBJ1-4; 7 bases line up with TRBD1. The CDR3 has 13 amino acids. Per germline, CDR1 MDHEN and CDR2 SYDVKM.